The entry that follows covers one TCR beta chain sequence. CDR3 size: 16 residues. Germline CDR1 and CDR2: MDHEN and SYDVKM. J was trimmed by 0 bases and V by 5 bases; bases with no gene match: 5. Measured with immunoSEQ multiplex PCR; TCRdb has only the in-frame clones, and not every one. The repertoire includes more than 550,000 clones, 80% to 90% of them detected once, and more than 0.01% sits in the top ten. The data were taken from a study of shared T cell receptors in the human thymus. The same sample was also used in a study of human thymus T cells.

The material sequenced was thymocytes. V usage is TRBV28 and J usage is TRBJ2-2, with 8 bases matching TRBD1. The receptor comes from a girl younger than two with a congenital heart defect. The CDR3 bases are TGTGCCAGCAGTCTTCCGACAGGGGCGAACACCGGGGAGCTGTTTTTT. Protein product: CASSLPTGANTGELFF.